This T cell receptor beta chain was recorded in a study of shared clonotypes between healthy human individuals. As for the study in general: Per donor, three plates held CD4 naive cells, three held CD4 memory, two held CD8 naive and one held CD8 memory.

Profiling relied on immunoSEQ multiplex PCR, and the TCRdb table lists in-frame clones only, not all of them. The sample contains roughly 1 million clones, approximately 80% of which appear only once. There are 14 residues in the CDR3. Trimming shortened V by 3 bases and J by 3 bases, and 12 bases separated the two germline ends. CDR1 SGHRS and CDR2 YFSETQ come from the germline V gene. The origin of this receptor is a man aged 18-30 years in good health. Some clones in this sample may be carry-over from other donors' samples. The rearrangement uses TRBV5-1 and TRBJ1-1; the D is unclear. Sample: memory CD4+ T cells from PBMCs. Indicated subset: CD45RA-negative fraction. The CDR3 coding sequence is TGCGCCAGCAGCTCGCTCCTCGGGGACACTGAAGCTTTCTTT. This codes for CASSSLLGDTEAFF.